The T cell receptor (beta chain) under discussion was sequenced for a study of control samples from healthy donors and cancer patients. Unmatched junction bases numbered 9, after V lost 10 bases and J lost 3 bases. CDR3 length: 15 residues. Germline CDR1 reads MNHEY; CDR2 reads SMNVEV (reference sequence). Using immunoSEQ multiplex PCR, the repertoire was profiled, and TCRdb retains in-frame clones only, with some absent. The data contain about 120,000 clones, approximately 87% of them seen just once; the ten biggest clones take up roughly 12%. Sequencing was done on a sample of blood. This chain links TRBV27 with TRBJ1-6; 7 bases agree with TRBD1. The clonotype comes from a man aged 25 to 40 in good health. CDR3 residues: CATRTGRLYNSPLHF. CDR3 bases: TGTGCCACCCGGACAGGCCGGCTCTATAATTCACCCCTCCACTTT.